This T cell receptor (beta chain) emerged from a study of monozygotic twins with cystic fibrosis. Study context: Around 3 micrograms of fragmented DNA underwent about 15 PCR cycles for library preparation. Findings and caveats of the study: Low clonality (median around 0.009) suggested a mostly naive repertoire. Unrelated CF individuals shared fewer identical clonotypes than monozygotic CF twins. Co-twins had the most similar V usage for 13 of 16 pairs, J for 8.

Of note for this clone: Its specificity is not known.

Per germline, CDR1 LGHNA and CDR2 YSLEER. The CDR3 sequence is 18 residues long. Trimming took 3 bases from V and 5 from J; bases not matched to a gene: 13. Here immunoSEQ multiplex PCR was the method, and the copy in TCRdb shows in-frame clones only, minus some. This repertoire shows about 19,000 clones, approximately 97% found once; its top ten account for about 2%. The V and J genes are TRBV4-3 and TRBJ2-2; 9 bases agree with TRBD1. The sequenced sample consisted of blood. This clonotype was sampled from a woman younger than 45 with cystic fibrosis. The CDR3 here is CASSHAPGQGRGTGELFF. CDR3 in DNA: TGCGCCAGCAGCCACGCCCCGGGACAGGGAAGAGGAACCGGGGAGCTGTTTTTT.